This TCR beta chain was sequenced in a study of blood T cell repertoires in COVID-19. Study at large: Specimens from acute and convalescent COVID-19 originated in the United States, Italy and Spain. From T cells, B-cell-depleted T cells, or PBMCs came the material, which was cDNA or gDNA.

V was shortened by 0 bases and J by 10 bases, with 9 bases between the two germline ends. The CDR3 has 12 amino acids. Germline CDR1 and CDR2: MNHEY and SVGAGI. As handled by the study authors: Cell counts per sample came from amplifying reference gene primers. Libraries were prepared by immunoSEQ multiplex PCR; TCRdb keeps only in-frame clonotypes and omits some of them. Clone size and V and J calls were adopted from that table, with D and trimming inferred from the DNA. Here the sample spans 100,000 to 150,000 clones, 70% to 90% being singletons. The V and J genes are TRBV6-5 and TRBJ1-1; D is perhaps TRBD1 (5 bases). The sample taken for sequencing was peripheral blood. The receptor was isolated from a woman of 80 years or more with acute or convalescent COVID-19. Here the CDR3 reads CASSYSQGLAFF. The DNA for the CDR3 is TGTGCCAGCAGTTACTCGCAGGGCTTAGCTTTCTTT.